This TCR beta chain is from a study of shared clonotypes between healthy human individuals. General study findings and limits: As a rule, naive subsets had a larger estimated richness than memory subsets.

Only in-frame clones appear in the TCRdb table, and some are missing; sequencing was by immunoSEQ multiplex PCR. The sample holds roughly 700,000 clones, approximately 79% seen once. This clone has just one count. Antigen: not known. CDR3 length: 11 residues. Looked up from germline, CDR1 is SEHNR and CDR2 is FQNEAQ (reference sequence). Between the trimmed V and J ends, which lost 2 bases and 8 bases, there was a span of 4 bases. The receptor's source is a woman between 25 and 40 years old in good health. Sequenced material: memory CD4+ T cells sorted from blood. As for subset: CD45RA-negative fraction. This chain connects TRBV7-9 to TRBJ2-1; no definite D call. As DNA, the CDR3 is TGTGCCAGCAGCTTATTGTATGAGCAGTTCTTC. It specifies CASSLLYEQFF.